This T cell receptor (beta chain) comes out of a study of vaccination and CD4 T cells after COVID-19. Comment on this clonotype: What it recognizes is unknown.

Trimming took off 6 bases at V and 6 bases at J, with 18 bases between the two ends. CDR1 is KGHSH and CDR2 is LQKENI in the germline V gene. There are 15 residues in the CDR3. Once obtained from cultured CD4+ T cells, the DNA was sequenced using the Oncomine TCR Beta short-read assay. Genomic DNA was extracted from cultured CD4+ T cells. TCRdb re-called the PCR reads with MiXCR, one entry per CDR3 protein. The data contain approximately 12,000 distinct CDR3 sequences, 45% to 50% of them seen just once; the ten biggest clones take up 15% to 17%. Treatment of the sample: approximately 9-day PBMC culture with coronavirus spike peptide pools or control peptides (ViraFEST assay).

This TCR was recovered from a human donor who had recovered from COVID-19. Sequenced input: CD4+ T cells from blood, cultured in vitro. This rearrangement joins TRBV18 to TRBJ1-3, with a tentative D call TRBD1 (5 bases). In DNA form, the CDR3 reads TGTGCCAGCTCGGACATAGGGACGGCCCCAAACACCATATATTTT. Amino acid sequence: CASSDIGTAPNTIYF.